The T cell receptor beta chain under discussion was sequenced for a study of CD8 T cells in ankylosing spondylitis (dated by TCRdb to 2015 to 2018). For context, the study as a whole: T cell receptor beta repertoires were profiled in healthy donors and ankylosing spondylitis patients so that disease-linked TCR variants could be found. In total, the full study cohort was made up of 108 healthy donors and some 26 ankylosing spondylitis patients. Samples of peripheral blood were taken, and for ankylosing spondylitis patients, synovial fluid was collected as well. The paper's findings and limits, for the study overall: Significant enrichment of the disease-linked clones was reported in matched synovial fluid samples from ankylosing spondylitis patients. The disease-linked clones had a CD8+ phenotype and were found at relatively low frequencies in peripheral blood. Blood from ankylosing spondylitis patients appeared to be characterized by a TCR beta motif made up of about 8 highly homologous amino acid variants. Some motif variants had previously been reported in the synovial fluid and blood of reactive arthritis patients, which suggests shared mechanisms of disease initiation.

This clonotype was counted between two and nine times. Its antigen target is currently unknown. No base qualities exist here, and no much larger clone lies one base off it. The CDR3 spans 13 residues, from the cysteine through the phenylalanine. Only the CDR3 portion is preserved as DNA: 39 bases, with reading frame beginning at the first base. V loses 3 bases at its end and J loses 7 bases; junction bases beyond the gene matches: 8. As encoded in the germline V gene (reference sequence), CDR1 is DFQATT while CDR2 is SNEGSKA. Sequencing took place on an Illumina HiSeq 2500. Quantitative 5'-RACE with molecular barcodes was used to prepare TCR beta libraries. As for the original processing: A new computational method based on a probabilistic model of VDJ rearrangement was used to identify disease-linked TCR variants. The public reads were quality trimmed at Q25 with fastp and then assembled into clones with MiXCR by TCRdb, keeping productive beta chains. Merged by CDR3 protein, the rows form single entries marked with the most common genes and DNA. V and J calls and clone size were set by TCRdb, not the authors. This sample comprises 250,000 or so distinct CDR3 sequences, around 25% of them detected only once. The top ten hold roughly 0.6% of the sample.

Sequencing was carried out using blood, either unsorted or a sorted T cell fraction (not recorded which). This TCR derives from a male donor with ankylosing spondylitis or in good health (not recorded which). The chain couples TRBV20-1 to TRBJ2-7; 8 bases in between match TRBD1. The CDR3 here reads CSASGQGAREQYF. The bases read TGCAGTGCTAGTGGACAGGGAGCGAGGGAGCAGTACTTC.